These T cell receptor beta chains were read from a single sample in a study of blood T cell repertoires in COVID-19. Only in-frame clones appear in the TCRdb table, and some are missing; sequencing was by immunoSEQ multiplex PCR. The sample includes around 190,000 clones, just over 85% of them seen just once. The sequenced material came from peripheral blood. These TCRs come from a man aged 50-60 years with active or convalescent COVID-19. Both conserved end residues are part of each CDR3. Fields, in order: D gene, clone size, V gene, J gene, CDR3 protein, CDR3 DNA. The D gene is left open where the match is weak. Clone size is not always given. Where it is, it says once, few, many or a class for expanded clones.

NA	NA	TRBV6-1	TRBJ1-3	CASSEDPGRLYTIYF	TGTGCCAGCAGTGAGGATCCCGGGAGGTTGTACACCATATATTTT
NA	NA	TRBV4-1	TRBJ2-1	CASSQAAATHYNEQFF	TGCGCCAGCAGCCAAGCGGCAGCGACTCACTACAATGAGCAGTTCTTC
TRBD2	NA	TRBV27	TRBJ2-7	CASSWTSDYEQYF	TGTGCCAGCAGTTGGACTAGCGACTACGAGCAGTACTTC
NA	NA	TRBV7-2	TRBJ2-7	CASSSPQPLNEQYF	TGTGCCAGCAGCTCGCCACAGCCCCTGAACGAGCAGTACTTC
NA	NA	TRBV12-3/TRBV12-4	TRBJ1-1	CASSLQGNTEAFF	TGTGCCAGCAGTTTGCAGGGAAACACTGAAGCTTTCTTT
TRBD1	NA	TRBV24-1	TRBJ1-5	CATSDSGTGDQPQHF	TGTGCCACCAGTGATTCCGGGACAGGGGATCAGCCCCAGCATTTT
NA	NA	TRBV5-4	TRBJ2-2	CASSLDSIGELFF	TGTGCCAGCAGCTTGGATAGTATCGGGGAGCTGTTTTTT
TRBD1	NA	TRBV6-5	TRBJ1-2	CASSYDRVGYGYTF	TGTGCCAGCAGTTATGACAGGGTGGGCTATGGCTACACCTTC
TRBD1	NA	TRBV5-6	TRBJ1-2	CASSGGQGFGYTF	TGTGCCAGCAGCGGGGGACAGGGGTTTGGCTACACCTTC
TRBD1	once	TRBV3-1/TRBV3-2	TRBJ1-1	CASSRGTAEAFF	TGTGCCAGCAGCCGAGGGACAGCTGAAGCTTTCTTT
TRBD1	once	TRBV29-1	TRBJ1-5	CSVLQGANGQPQHF	TGCAGCGTCTTACAGGGGGCGAATGGTCAGCCCCAGCATTTT
TRBD1	NA	TRBV24-1	TRBJ2-7	CATGQGSSYEQYF	TGTGCCACCGGACAGGGAAGTTCCTACGAGCAGTACTTC
TRBD2	NA	TRBV18	TRBJ2-5	CASSPGTSGARETQYF	TGTGCCAGCTCACCCGGGACTAGCGGGGCCCGGGAGACCCAGTACTTC
TRBD1	NA	TRBV27	TRBJ2-1	CASSPGTGRNNEQFF	TGTGCCAGCAGTCCCGGGACAGGGAGGAACAATGAGCAGTTCTTC
NA	NA	TRBV7-9	TRBJ1-2	CASSDAGGDYGYTF	TGTGCCAGCAGCGACGCCGGAGGAGACTATGGCTACACCTTC
NA	NA	TRBV5-1	TRBJ1-4	CASSPGATNEKLFF	TGCGCCAGCAGCCCCGGGGCAACTAATGAAAAACTGTTTTTT
TRBD2	NA	TRBV6-5	TRBJ2-5	CASSGRGKETQYF	TGTGCCAGCAGCGGGAGGGGTAAAGAGACCCAGTACTTC
TRBD1	NA	TRBV3-1/TRBV3-2	TRBJ2-7	CASSQGGQYEQYF	TGTGCCAGCAGCCAAGGGGGACAGTACGAGCAGTACTTC
NA	NA	TRBV28	TRBJ1-1	CASSSSWLQTYPEAFF	TGTGCCAGCAGTTCCAGCTGGTTACAGACGTACCCTGAAGCTTTCTTT
NA	NA	TRBV9	TRBJ2-6	CASSSPLLPSGGANVLTF	TGTGCCAGCAGCTCTCCATTGCTACCCTCTGGTGGGGCCAACGTCCTGACTTTC
NA	NA	TRBV6-5	TRBJ1-2	CASRKAGDYGYTF	TGTGCCAGCAGAAAGGCAGGGGACTATGGCTACACCTTC
TRBD2	NA	TRBV18	TRBJ2-7	CASSPQTSGSSNEQYF	TGTGCCAGCTCACCACAGACTAGCGGGAGTAGTAACGAGCAGTACTTC
NA	NA	TRBV6-6	TRBJ1-5	CASSDIHSNQPQHF	TGTGCCAGCAGTGACATCCATAGCAATCAGCCCCAGCATTTT
TRBD1	NA	TRBV11-3	TRBJ2-3	CASSLTGTVADTQYF	TGTGCCAGCAGCTTAACCGGGACAGTAGCAGATACGCAGTATTTT